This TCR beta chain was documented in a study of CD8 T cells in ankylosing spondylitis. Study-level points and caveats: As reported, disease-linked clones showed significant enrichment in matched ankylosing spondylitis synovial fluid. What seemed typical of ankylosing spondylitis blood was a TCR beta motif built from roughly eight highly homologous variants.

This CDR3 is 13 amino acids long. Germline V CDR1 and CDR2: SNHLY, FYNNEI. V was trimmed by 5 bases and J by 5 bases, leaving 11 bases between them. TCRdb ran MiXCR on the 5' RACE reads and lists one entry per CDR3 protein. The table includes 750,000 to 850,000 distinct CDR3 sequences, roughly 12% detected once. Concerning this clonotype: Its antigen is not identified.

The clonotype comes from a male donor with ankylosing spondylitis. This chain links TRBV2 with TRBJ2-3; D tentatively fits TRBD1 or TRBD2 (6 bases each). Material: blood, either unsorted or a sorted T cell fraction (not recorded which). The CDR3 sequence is CASSREGGDTQYF. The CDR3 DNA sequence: TGTGCCAGCAGTCGAGAGGGGGGAGATACGCAGTATTTT.